Presented here are 28 T cell receptor beta chains from one specimen sequenced in a study of T cell repertoires in cytomegalovirus infection. TCRdb passed the reads through MiXCR, listing each CDR3 protein once. This sample yields a few hundred thousand distinct CDR3 sequences, of which about 30% are seen a single time; about 13% belongs to the top ten. The sequencing sample was made of PBMCs. The receptor set was obtained from a human donor in good health (CMV status not recorded). Some clones in this sample may be carry-over from other donors' samples.

This clonotype turned up a few times. The rearrangement uses TRBV6-6 and TRBJ1-1, with a weak D call TRBD1 (6 bases). CDR1 is MNHNY and CDR2 is SVGAGI in the germline V gene (reference sequence). Trimming cost V 7 bases and J 0 bases, with 18 bases left between them. The CDR3 contains 16 residues. In DNA, the CDR3 is TGTGCCAGCACCTCCCACGTCGGGGGCCTGAACACTGAAGCTTTCTTT. Translating gives CASTSHVGGLNTEAFF.

The chain links TRBV6-2 or TRBV6-3 to TRBJ1-5, with D uncertain. This CDR3 region has 12 residues. V lost 2 bases, J lost 5 bases, and 4 bases lay in between. Germline V gene sequence: CDR1 MNHEY, CDR2 SVGEGT. The CDR3 loop reads CASSYEDQPQHF. CDR3 nucleotides: TGTGCCAGCAGTTACGAAGATCAGCCCCAGCATTTT.

The chain carries TRBV6-6 and TRBJ1-2, with D unclear. Germline V lookup: CDR1 MNHNY, CDR2 SVGAGI (reference sequence). Trimming took 3 bases from V and 0 from J, leaving 11 bases between them. This CDR3 has 15 residues. CDR3 nucleotide sequence: TGTGCCAGCAGTTATATAGGCGGAGCTAACTATGGCTACACCTTC. Its protein is CASSYIGGANYGYTF.

This clonotype appeared a few times. The genes are TRBV5-5 and TRBJ2-4; D not resolved. Trimming removed 6 bases at V and 0 bases at J, with 13 bases between. Germline V gives CDR1 SGHKS, CDR2 YYEKEE (reference sequence). The CDR3 sequence is 15 residues long. CDR3 loop: CASKKEFQAKNIQYF. CDR3 coding DNA: TGTGCCAGCAAGAAGGAGTTCCAAGCCAAAAACATTCAGTACTTC.

The chain joins TRBV12-3 or TRBV12-4 to TRBJ1-3, with D possibly being TRBD1 (5 bases). Trimming took 5 bases from V and 4 from J, leaving 15 bases between them. The CDR3 runs 15 residues. The CDR3 DNA sequence: TGTGCCAGCAGTGCTCAGGGCAGTCACGGAAACACCATATATTTT. Encoded protein: CASSAQGSHGNTIYF.

This clonotype was observed at least ten times. V gene TRBV7-2 combines with J gene TRBJ2-3; possible D gene TRBD2, 6 bases. This CDR3 is 16 amino acids long. Trimming removed 2 bases at V and 2 bases at J, with 14 bases between. CDR1 is SGHTA and CDR2 is FQGNSA in the germline V gene. CDR3 sequence (DNA): TGTGCCAGCAGCTTAAGGAGACTAGACGACACAGATACGCAGTATTTT. It is translated as CASSLRRLDDTDTQYF. Variable domain in full (rest from reference TRBV7-2 and TRBJ2-3): GAGVSQSPSNKVTEKGKDVELRCDPISGHTALYWYRQSLGQGLEFLIYFQGNSAPDKSGLPSDRFSAERTGGSVSTLTIQRTQQEDSAVYLCASSLRRLDDTDTQYFGPGTRLTVL.

This clonotype was observed a few times. The CDR3 DNA is TGTGCCAGCAGTTTCGGACTAGCGGCCAACAATGAGCAGTTCTTC. This translates into CASSFGLAANNEQFF. The chain joins TRBV27 to TRBJ2-1; TRBD2 aligns across 10 bases. There are 15 residues in the CDR3. V gave up 3 bases and J gave up 5 bases; unmatched junction bases: 4. Germline values: CDR1 MNHEY, CDR2 SMNVEV (reference sequence).

This clonotype showed up just once. The chain recombines TRBV4-1 with TRBJ2-7, with D possibly being TRBD1 or TRBD2 (5 bases each). Germline lookup yields CDR1 MGHRA and CDR2 YSYEKL. The CDR3 spans 15 residues. With 0 bases removed from V and 5 bases from J, the gap between germline ends came to 14 bases. CDR3 DNA sequence: TGCGCCAGCAGCCAAGAAGGGCAGGTGGGGGACGAGCAGTACTTC. Amino acid sequence: CASSQEGQVGDEQYF.

This clonotype has just a few counts. The V and J genes are TRBV30 and TRBJ1-5, with TRBD1 matching 9 bases. J was trimmed by 5 bases and V by 4 bases; bases with no gene match: 9. Germline values: CDR1 GTSNPN, CDR2 SVGIG (reference sequence). This CDR3 contains 15 residues. This CDR3 reads CAWKSLGTGHQPQHF. CDR3 DNA sequence: TGTGCCTGGAAATCTTTGGGGACAGGGCATCAGCCCCAGCATTTT.

This clonotype has just a few counts. The chain joins TRBV6-2 or TRBV6-3 to TRBJ2-7; D unresolved. The germline V and J ends were trimmed by 3 bases and 3 bases, with 12 bases remaining between them. CDR1 MNHEY and CDR2 SVGEGT come from the germline V gene. The CDR3 contains 14 residues. The CDR3: CASSYRRNLYEQYV. The CDR3 DNA reads as TGTGCCAGCAGTTATAGACGAAACCTCTACGAGCAGTACGTC.

This clonotype has only a few counts. This chain uses TRBV6-5 with TRBJ2-7; 7 bases align to TRBD2. Losses at the gene ends were 1 base for V and 4 bases for J; bases not matched to a gene: 7. This CDR3 is 15 amino acids long. Germline loops: CDR1 MNHEY, CDR2 SVGAGI. As DNA, the CDR3 is TGTGCCAGCAGTTACTTAGTAGCGGGTGGGTACGAGCAGTACTTC. It codes for CASSYLVAGGYEQYF.

In its sample, this clonotype was seen a few times. The chain carries TRBV7-2 and TRBJ1-5; a weak D match, TRBD1 (5 bases). The germline CDR1 and CDR2 sequences are SGHTA and FQGNSA. CDR3 length equals 13 residues. Trimming removed 3 bases at V and 7 bases at J, with 10 bases between. The CDR3 coding sequence is TGTGCCAGCAGCTTTTGGGGGAACCAGCCCCAGCATTTT. This codes for CASSFWGNQPQHF.

The chain couples TRBV5-5 to TRBJ1-4; 10 bases map to TRBD1. Germline V gene lookup returns CDR1 SGHKS and CDR2 YYEKEE (reference sequence). Trimming took 3 bases from V and 5 from J; bases not matched to a gene: 7. The length of the CDR3 is 16 residues. CDR3 sequence reads: CASSSTPGQGNEKLFF. Here the CDR3 DNA reads TGTGCCAGCAGCTCAACCCCGGGACAGGGGAATGAAAAACTGTTTTTT.

The chain employs TRBV7-3 and TRBJ2-5; 7 bases agree with TRBD1. The CDR3 totals 15 residues. The germline V gene has CDR1 SGHTA and CDR2 FQGTGA. V lost 4 bases to trimming and J lost 0 bases; unmatched junction nucleotides: 5. This chain's CDR3 is CASSSGQSHQETQYF. The CDR3 DNA follows: TGTGCCAGCAGCTCGGGACAGAGCCACCAAGAGACCCAGTACTTC. Full variable domain (remainder filled in from reference TRBV7-3 and TRBJ2-5): GAGVSQTPSNKVTEKGKYVELRCDPISGHTALYWYRQSLGQGPEFLIYFQGTGAADDSGLPNDRFFAVRPEGSVSTLKIQRTERGDSAVYLCASSSGQSHQETQYFGPGTRLLVL.

This clonotype has a count of ten or more. The J gene is TRBJ2-1, the V gene TRBV7-2; unclear D gene. Deletions cut 4 bases from V and 4 bases from J, with 17 bases between. Looked up from germline, CDR1 is SGHTA and CDR2 is FQGNSA. This CDR3 is 16 amino acids long. CDR3 in amino acids: CASSSISPLGYNEQFF. The CDR3 nucleotides read TGTGCCAGCAGCTCTATCAGTCCACTGGGGTACAATGAGCAGTTCTTC.

This clonotype showed up many times. The chain recombines TRBV7-2 with TRBJ2-1; TRBD2 aligns across 7 bases. The CDR3 contains 15 residues. Germline CDR1 is SGHTA and CDR2 is FQGNSA. V lost 7 bases, J lost 1 base, and 7 bases stayed unmatched. CDR3 DNA: TGTGCCAGCATCCCATTGGGGGGGTCCTACAATGAGCAGTTCTTC. Its translation: CASIPLGGSYNEQFF.

The CDR3 region is CAISERTSDFDEQYF. The CDR3 coding sequence is TGTGCCATCAGTGAGAGGACTAGCGATTTTGACGAGCAGTACTTC. The V call is TRBV10-3, the J call TRBJ2-7, with TRBD2 identical over 9 bases. The V gene end was trimmed by 2 bases and the J gene end by 5 bases; junction bases not matched to a gene: 7. This CDR3 spans 15 amino acids. Germline V gene data show CDR1 as ENHRY and CDR2 as SYGVKD.

The V and J genes are TRBV7-9 and TRBJ1-2; D perhaps matches TRBD1 (5 bases). CDR1 is SEHNR, CDR2 FQNEAQ, per germline (reference sequence). Trimming left V 4 bases short and J 4 bases short, with 19 bases between. The CDR3 loop spans 16 amino acids. In DNA form, the CDR3 reads TGTGCCAGCAGCTCTAAATGGGCAGAGGGGCTCTATGGCTACACCTTC. Translated: CASSSKWAEGLYGYTF.

This clonotype showed up just a few times. This chain links TRBV6-6 with TRBJ2-1, with 8 bases aligning to TRBD2. V lost 5 bases to trimming and J lost 16 bases; unmatched junction nucleotides: 10. CDR1 is MNHNY and CDR2 is SVGAGI in the germline V gene (reference sequence). CDR3 length: 12 residues. The CDR3 DNA follows: TGTGCCAGCAGTCTCCCCGGGACTAGTCGTTTCTTC. This encodes CASSLPGTSRFF.

This rearrangement joins TRBV7-2 to TRBJ2-7; 7 positions match TRBD2. The J segment lost 2 bases and the V segment lost 1 base, leaving 2 bases of the junction unmatched. This CDR3 has 14 residues. CDR1 and CDR2 from the germline V gene are SGHTA and FQGNSA. CDR3 in amino acids: CASSLGEGPYEQYF. The CDR3 bases are TGTGCCAGCAGCTTAGGGGAGGGCCCCTACGAGCAGTACTTC. The full variable domain, completed using reference TRBV7-2 and TRBJ2-7, is GAGVSQSPSNKVTEKGKDVELRCDPISGHTALYWYRQSLGQGLEFLIYFQGNSAPDKSGLPSDRFSAERTGGSVSTLTIQRTQQEDSAVYLCASSLGEGPYEQYFGPGTRLTVT.

This sequence joins TRBV6-6 and TRBJ1-1, with D uncertain. The CDR3 is 14 amino acids. CDR1 is MNHNY and CDR2 is SVGAGI in the germline V gene (reference sequence). The ends were cut back, 3 bases at V and 7 bases at J, with 15 bases in the middle. The CDR3 is CASSYGGESLEAFF. CDR3 bases: TGTGCCAGCAGTTATGGCGGGGAGTCCCTTGAAGCTTTCTTT.

Ten or more counts support this clonotype. The V gene is TRBV27, the J gene TRBJ2-1; D is unresolved. The CDR3 consists of 17 residues. Trimming removed 0 bases from V and 3 bases from J, with 15 bases in between. Looked up from germline, CDR1 is MNHEY and CDR2 is SMNVEV (reference sequence). The DNA of the CDR3 is TGTGCCAGCAGTTTATCGCGACGGACCTCGTTCTACAATGAGCAGTTCTTC. Its protein product is CASSLSRRTSFYNEQFF.

The CDR3 DNA follows: TGTGCCAGTAAGGGACTAACCAACACCGGGGAGCTGTTTTTT. This codes for CASKGLTNTGELFF. The V gene is TRBV12-3 or TRBV12-4, the J gene TRBJ2-2; 7 bases map to TRBD2. V dropped 9 bases and J dropped 2; count of bases not matched to a gene: 6. The CDR3 totals 14 residues.

This clonotype was seen a handful of times. CDR3 nucleotide sequence: TGTGCCACCAATCGCCCGACGAGGGGGGCAACTAATGAAAAACTGTTTTTT. Residues: CATNRPTRGATNEKLFF. The J gene is TRBJ1-4, the V gene TRBV24-1, with TRBD1 as a possible D gene (6 bases). Germline-derived CDR1 and CDR2 are KGHDR and SFDVKD. The CDR3 is 17 amino acids. V gave up 8 bases and J gave up 0 bases, with 18 bases separating them.

This clonotype showed up many times. CDR3 DNA: TGTGCCAGCAGCTTAGGAAACAGGGCGATTGGCAATCAGCCCCAGCATTTT. It yields the protein CASSLGNRAIGNQPQHF. The V gene is TRBV7-2, the J gene TRBJ1-5; tentatively, D is TRBD1 (6 bases). This CDR3 contains 17 residues. Germline V gene sequence: CDR1 SGHTA, CDR2 FQGNSA. V was shortened by 1 base and J by 2 bases, with 15 bases between the two germline ends.

This clonotype has more than one count but fewer than ten. V usage is TRBV7-9 and J usage is TRBJ1-4; no clear D gene. V dropped 1 base and J dropped 4 bases, with 10 bases sitting between them. Germline CDR1 and CDR2: SEHNR and FQNEAQ (reference sequence). This CDR3 comprises 15 residues. CDR3 sequence (DNA): TGTGCCAGCAGCTTAGATTCGGGCCTTAATGAAAAACTGTTTTTT. This codes for CASSLDSGLNEKLFF.

This clonotype has a handful of counts. The rearrangement joins TRBV10-3 to TRBJ2-3; 13 nucleotides line up with TRBD2. V lost 9 bases, J lost 4 bases, and 10 bases stayed unmatched. The CDR3 is made up of 16 amino acids. Germline CDR1 reads ENHRY; CDR2 reads SYGVKD. In DNA form, the CDR3 reads TGTGCCATTTCTACGGGACTAGCGGGACTGGCAGATACGCAGTATTTT. It specifies CAISTGLAGLADTQYF.

This clonotype was seen at least ten times. CDR3 bases: TGTGCCAGCAGCTCACAACTGGGCCAGCCCGAAGCTTTCTTT. It specifies CASSSQLGQPEAFF. This rearrangement joins TRBV7-6 to TRBJ1-1; D remains unclear. The length of the CDR3 is 14 residues. Germline lookup yields CDR1 SGHVS and CDR2 FNYEAQ. The V and J ends lost 4 bases and 8 bases respectively, with 17 bases between them.